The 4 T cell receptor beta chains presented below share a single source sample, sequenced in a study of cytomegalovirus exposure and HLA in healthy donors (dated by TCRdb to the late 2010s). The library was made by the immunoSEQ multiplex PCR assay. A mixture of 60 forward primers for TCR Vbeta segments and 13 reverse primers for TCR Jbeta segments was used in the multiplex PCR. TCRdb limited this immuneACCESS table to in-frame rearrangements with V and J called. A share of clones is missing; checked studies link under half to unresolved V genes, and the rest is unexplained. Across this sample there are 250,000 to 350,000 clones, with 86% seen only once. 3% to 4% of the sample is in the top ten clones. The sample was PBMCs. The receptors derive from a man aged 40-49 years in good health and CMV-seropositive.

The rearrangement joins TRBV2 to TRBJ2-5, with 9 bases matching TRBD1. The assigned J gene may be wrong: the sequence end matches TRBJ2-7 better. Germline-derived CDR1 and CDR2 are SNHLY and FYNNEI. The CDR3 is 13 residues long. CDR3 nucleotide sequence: TGTGCCAGCACGGCGGACAGGGGCTACGAGCAGTACTTC. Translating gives CASTADRGYEQYF.

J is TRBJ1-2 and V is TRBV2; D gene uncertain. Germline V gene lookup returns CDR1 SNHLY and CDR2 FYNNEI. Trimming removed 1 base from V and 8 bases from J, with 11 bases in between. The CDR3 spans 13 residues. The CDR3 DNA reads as TGTGCCAGCAGTGAAGTATTTCGCAGGGGCTACACCTTC. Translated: CASSEVFRRGYTF.

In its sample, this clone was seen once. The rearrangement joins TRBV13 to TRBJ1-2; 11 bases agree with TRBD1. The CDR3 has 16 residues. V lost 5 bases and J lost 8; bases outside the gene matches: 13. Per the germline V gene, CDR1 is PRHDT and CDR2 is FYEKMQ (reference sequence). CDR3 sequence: CASSPDRGLVAGGYTF. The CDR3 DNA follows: TGTGCCAGCAGCCCGGACAGGGGGCTGGTGGCGGGCGGCTACACCTTC. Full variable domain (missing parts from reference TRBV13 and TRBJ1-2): AAGVIQSPRHLIKEKRETATLKCYPIPRHDTVYWYQQGPGQDPQFLISFYEKMQSDKGSIPDRFSAQQFSDYHSELNMSSLELGDSALYFCASSPDRGLVAGGYTFGSGTRLTVV.

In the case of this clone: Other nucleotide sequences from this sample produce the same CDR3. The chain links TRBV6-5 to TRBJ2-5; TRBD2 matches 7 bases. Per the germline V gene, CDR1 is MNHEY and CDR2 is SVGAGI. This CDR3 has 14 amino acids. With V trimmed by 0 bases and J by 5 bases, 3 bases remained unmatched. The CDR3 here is CASSYSFGGETQYF. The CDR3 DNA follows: TGTGCCAGCAGTTACTCTTTCGGGGGGGAGACCCAGTACTTC.